This is a list of T cell receptor beta chains from one sample in a study of blood T cell repertoires in COVID-19. TCRdb's table, derived via immunoSEQ multiplex PCR, lists solely in-frame clones and lacks some. The sample gives roughly 160,000 clones, 84% of which show up once; 10% to 15% is in the top ten. Sequencing input: PBMCs or T cells enriched from blood (not recorded which). Source of these receptors: a man in his forties or fifties who had recovered from COVID-19. Each CDR3 is given with its conserved first and last residue. The order of the fields is clone size, CDR3 length, V gene, J gene, D gene, CDR3 DNA, CDR3 protein. D genes are given only for firm matches. Rows may omit the clone size; those that give it use once, few, many or a size class.

abundance: .
len: 16
v_gene: TRBV15
j_gene: TRBJ2-5
d_gene: TRBD1
CDR3nt: TGTGCCACCAGAAGTCTGGACAGGGGAGGTACGGAGACCCAGTACTTC
CDR3aa: CATRSLDRGGTETQYF

abundance: .
len: 14
v_gene: TRBV27
j_gene: TRBJ2-7
d_gene: TRBD2
CDR3nt: TGTGCCAGCTCCTCGCGGGAGGGGCGGTACGAGCAGTACTTC
CDR3aa: CASSSREGRYEQYF

abundance: .
len: 15
v_gene: TRBV28
j_gene: TRBJ1-2
d_gene: .
CDR3nt: TGTGCCAGCAGTTTTCTGGGTCGGGTGTACTATGGCTACACCTTC
CDR3aa: CASSFLGRVYYGYTF

abundance: .
len: 11
v_gene: TRBV6-2/TRBV6-3
j_gene: TRBJ2-1
d_gene: .
CDR3nt: TGTGCCAGCAGTTCCGGGAGTCCGGGCGTCTTC
CDR3aa: CASSSGSPGVF

abundance: .
len: 18
v_gene: TRBV3-1/TRBV3-2
j_gene: TRBJ1-2
d_gene: .
CDR3nt: TGTGCCAGCAGCCAAGATCAGGGGAACATCCTACTCAACTATGGCTACACCTTC
CDR3aa: CASSQDQGNILLNYGYTF

abundance: .
len: 13
v_gene: TRBV2
j_gene: TRBJ1-6
d_gene: .
CDR3nt: TGTGCCAGCAGTGAATCTGGAGTTTCACCCCTCCACTTT
CDR3aa: CASSESGVSPLHF

abundance: .
len: 15
v_gene: TRBV4-3
j_gene: TRBJ2-7
d_gene: .
CDR3nt: TGCGCCAGCAGCGCCGGACTCCTCAGCTCCTACGAGCAGTACTTC
CDR3aa: CASSAGLLSSYEQYF

abundance: few
len: 15
v_gene: TRBV6-5
j_gene: TRBJ1-2
d_gene: .
CDR3nt: TGTGCCAGCAGGAACCCGACAGCCTCTAACTATGGCTACACCTTC
CDR3aa: CASRNPTASNYGYTF

abundance: .
len: 14
v_gene: TRBV7-3
j_gene: TRBJ2-1
d_gene: TRBD1
CDR3nt: TGTGCCAGCAGCTTTGAGGGGGCTGGCGATGAGCAGTTCTTC
CDR3aa: CASSFEGAGDEQFF

abundance: .
len: 15
v_gene: TRBV11-3
j_gene: TRBJ1-1
d_gene: TRBD1
CDR3nt: TGTGCCAGCAGCACCGGACAGGGCGGGAACACTGAAGCTTTCTTT
CDR3aa: CASSTGQGGNTEAFF

abundance: .
len: 15
v_gene: TRBV2
j_gene: TRBJ2-3
d_gene: TRBD1
CDR3nt: TGTGCCAGCAGTGCCCAGGGGGTTCACACAGATACGCAGTATTTT
CDR3aa: CASSAQGVHTDTQYF

abundance: .
len: 15
v_gene: TRBV4-1
j_gene: TRBJ1-5
d_gene: .
CDR3nt: TGCGCCAGCAGCCAAGATGGCCAGATCAATCAGCCCCAGCATTTT
CDR3aa: CASSQDGQINQPQHF

abundance: .
len: 15
v_gene: TRBV24-1
j_gene: TRBJ2-1
d_gene: TRBD1
CDR3nt: TGTGCCACCAGCCATCCGACAGGGGGCGGAAATGAGCAGTTCTTC
CDR3aa: CATSHPTGGGNEQFF

abundance: .
len: 14
v_gene: TRBV7-2
j_gene: TRBJ1-2
d_gene: TRBD1
CDR3nt: TGTGCCAGCAGCTTAGTTGGACAGGGGGTTGGCTACACCTTC
CDR3aa: CASSLVGQGVGYTF

abundance: .
len: 22
v_gene: TRBV3-1/TRBV3-2
j_gene: TRBJ2-6
d_gene: TRBD2
CDR3nt: TGTGCCAGCAGCCCCGGACCGCTATTGGGCGGGGGGCTAACCTCTGGGGCCAACGTCCTGACTTTC
CDR3aa: CASSPGPLLGGGLTSGANVLTF

abundance: .
len: 14
v_gene: TRBV6-1
j_gene: TRBJ1-1
d_gene: TRBD1
CDR3nt: TGTGCCAGCAGTGAATCTAGGGGGCGAACTGAAGCTTTCTTT
CDR3aa: CASSESRGRTEAFF

abundance: .
len: 14
v_gene: TRBV10-3
j_gene: TRBJ1-1
d_gene: TRBD1
CDR3nt: TGTGCCATCAGTGAGTCGACAGGGGGCGGCGAAGCTTTCTTT
CDR3aa: CAISESTGGGEAFF

abundance: .
len: 15
v_gene: TRBV4-1
j_gene: TRBJ1-2
d_gene: .
CDR3nt: TGCGCCAGCAGCCAACCAACGACAGGCCTGTATGGCTACACCTTC
CDR3aa: CASSQPTTGLYGYTF

abundance: .
len: 18
v_gene: TRBV2
j_gene: TRBJ2-6
d_gene: .
CDR3nt: TGTGCCAGCAGTGAAGCTGGACACCCGAGCTCTGGGGCCAACGTCCTGACTTTC
CDR3aa: CASSEAGHPSSGANVLTF

abundance: .
len: 11
v_gene: TRBV20-1
j_gene: TRBJ2-7
d_gene: .
CDR3nt: TGCAGTGCGGAGAGATCCTACGAGCAGTACTTC
CDR3aa: CSAERSYEQYF

abundance: .
len: 19
v_gene: TRBV3-1/TRBV3-2
j_gene: TRBJ2-5
d_gene: .
CDR3nt: TGTGCCAGCAGCCAAAACCCCGGACAGAAAAAAAAGTACCAAGAGACCCAGTACTTC
CDR3aa: CASSQNPGQKKKYQETQYF

abundance: .
len: 17
v_gene: TRBV5-8
j_gene: TRBJ1-5
d_gene: .
CDR3nt: TGTGCCAGCAGCGGGAGTGGGACATGGGCTCCCAATCAGCCCCAGCATTTT
CDR3aa: CASSGSGTWAPNQPQHF

abundance: few
len: 13
v_gene: TRBV5-1
j_gene: TRBJ1-3
d_gene: .
CDR3nt: TGCGCCAGCAAGGACACTTCTGGAAACACCATATATTTT
CDR3aa: CASKDTSGNTIYF

abundance: .
len: 15
v_gene: TRBV7-2
j_gene: TRBJ2-7
d_gene: TRBD1
CDR3nt: TGTGCCAGCAGACAAGGGACAGGGAAAACCTACGAGCAGTACTTC
CDR3aa: CASRQGTGKTYEQYF

abundance: .
len: 12
v_gene: TRBV28
j_gene: TRBJ2-5
d_gene: .
CDR3nt: TGTGCTAGCAATATACTCCAAGAGACCCAGTACTTC
CDR3aa: CASNILQETQYF

abundance: .
len: 14
v_gene: TRBV7-9
j_gene: TRBJ1-1
d_gene: .
CDR3nt: TGTGCCAGCAGCTTAGTTACAGGGCTCCCTGAAGCTTTCTTT
CDR3aa: CASSLVTGLPEAFF